The sequence of this T cell receptor (beta chain) was determined in a study of blood T cell repertoires in COVID-19. Original handling: Using reference gene primer amplification, nucleated cell counts were estimated. Using immunoSEQ multiplex PCR, the repertoire was profiled, and TCRdb retains in-frame clones only, with some absent. The V and J calls and the clone size are those of that table, but D and trimming were determined from the DNA. The sample records some 250,000 clones, roughly four fifths being singletons. The CDR3 is made up of 15 amino acids. From germline, CDR1 is LGHDT and CDR2 YNNKEL (reference sequence). Trimming took 0 bases from V and 10 from J, leaving 13 bases between them.

The chain employs TRBV3-1 (or the pseudogene TRBV3-2) and TRBJ1-6; D is possibly TRBD1 (6 bases). This receptor was identified in a woman younger than 35 with acute or convalescent COVID-19. Sequences were obtained from peripheral blood. The CDR3 DNA sequence: TGTGCCAGCAGCCAAGAGTACCCAGGGGCCTCACCCCTCCACTTT. It translates to CASSQEYPGASPLHF.